The present T cell receptor beta chain was sequenced within a study of OX40 agonist ivuxolimab in advanced cancers. Broadly, across the study: Ivuxolimab was a fully human IgG2 agonistic monoclonal antibody targeting the costimulatory receptor OX40 (CD134). Intravenous ivuxolimab was administered to patients every 2 weeks at six dose levels: 0.01, 0.1, 0.3, 1.5, 3 and 10 mg/kg. The point of sequencing TCRbeta in the periphery was to test whether ivuxolimab changed TCR sequence diversity and drove clonal T-cell expansion. Patients were allowed to have had prior anti-PD-1, anti-PD-L1 or anti-CTLA-4 therapy, and around 40% of the dose-escalation patients had previously received checkpoint inhibitors. The dose-escalation cohort was about 83% male with a mean age of approximately 60 years, ranging from about 20 to 80. Of the roughly 54 dose-escalation patients, hepatocellular carcinoma was present in around 19, melanoma in some 15, renal cell carcinoma in 9 and head and neck cancer in 9. The paper describes the monotherapy dose-escalation part (N of about 55 patients) of the phase I trial of ivuxolimab. Partial responses occurred in three dose-escalation patients, of whom one had hepatocellular carcinoma and two had cutaneous melanoma.

Genomic DNA was extracted from sorted cells for sequencing of the TCRbeta CDR3 region. TCRbeta CDR3 regions were sequenced using the immunoSEQ Assay. The table comes from immuneACCESS by way of TCRdb, which keeps in-frame sequences with V and J called. Part of the clones is missing from these tables; in studies checked, under half for an unresolved V gene and the rest for unknown reasons. Counted in this sample were 18,000 or so clones; roughly four fifths of them appeared once. The top ten clonotypes cover roughly an eighth of the sample. Patients with a history of autoimmune disease or receiving systemic immunosuppression were excluded from the trial. Peripheral blood for TCR sequencing was collected from all dose cohorts at baseline, on cycle 4 day 1, and on cycle 7 day 1. Samples were obtained from an open-label, multicenter, first-in-human phase I dose-escalation trial of ivuxolimab. Adults with locally advanced or metastatic head and neck squamous cell, hepatocellular, melanoma or renal cell carcinoma were enrolled in the trial. Before TCR sequencing, CD4+ T cells and CD8+ T cells from peripheral blood were sorted into separate populations.

This clone has a handful of counts. No antigen is known for it. It has no much larger one-base neighbor in the sample; base qualities were not kept. Overall study outcomes, separate from this receptor: Low levels of normalized T-cell clonal expansion were also seen in some patients who did not respond. Partial responders in the 0.1-3.0 mg/kg groups had among the lowest normalized peripheral clonal expansion, especially among CD8+ T cells. After ivuxolimab, CD8+ T cells had more expanded clones than CD4+ T cells on average. The antigen specificity of the peripheral T cells that underwent clonal expansion was not determined. At doses of 0.1 to 3.0 mg/kg, clonal expansion of both CD4+ and CD8+ T cells in blood was seen between baseline and week 6.

Reading the germline V gene (reference sequence) gives CDR1 GTSNPN and CDR2 SVGIG. Germline trimming amounts to 3 bases on V and 5 bases on J, with 9 as the count of junction bases outside the gene matches. The CDR3 runs 14 amino acids, cysteine and phenylalanine included. The retained sequence is limited to the CDR3, 42 bases, with the frame set at the first base. The source is an adult with an advanced solid tumor such as melanoma, head and neck, liver or kidney cancer. The sample here was CD4+ or CD8+ T cells sorted from blood, taken in a trial of the OX40 agonist ivuxolimab. The chain joins TRBV30 to TRBJ2-5, with 7 bases in between that match TRBD1. The nucleotides are TGTGCCTGGAGCTACTTAGGGGGCTGGGAGACCCAGTACTTC. Its amino acids are CAWSYLGGWETQYF.